Shown below are 32 T cell receptor beta chains from a single sample sequenced in a study of radiation and T cells in renal cell carcinoma. Using immunoSEQ multiplex PCR, the repertoire was profiled, and TCRdb retains in-frame clones only, with some absent. The top ten hold 9.4% of the sample, which has approximately 92,000 clones, about 82% seen once. Time point specified: blood 4 weeks post-SBRT, at nephrectomy. Treatment reported: 15 Gy SBRT to primary tumor, nephrectomy 4 weeks later. This specimen was blood, taken from a patient whose treatment included radiotherapy and nephrectomy. The origin of the receptors is a man between 45 and 60 years old with renal cell carcinoma.

This clone was counted a single time. The chain links TRBV4-2 to TRBJ2-2; TRBD2 agrees at 9 bases. Germline-derived CDR1 and CDR2 are LGHNA and YNFKEQ. This CDR3 contains 16 residues. The ends lost 5 bases at V and 3 bases at J; junction bases unmatched: 7. In DNA, the CDR3 is TGTGCCAGCAGCGCCCAGATAGCGGGGGACACCGGGGAGCTGTTTTTT. This sequence encodes CASSAQIAGDTGELFF.

The gene calls are TRBV5-1 and TRBJ2-1, with 7 positions matching TRBD1. This CDR3 comprises 15 residues. From germline, CDR1 is SGHRS and CDR2 YFSETQ. The V gene end was trimmed by 1 base and the J gene end by 3 bases; junction bases not matched to a gene: 4. CDR3 protein: CASSLTDRDYNEQFF. Written as DNA, the CDR3 is TGCGCCAGCAGCTTGACAGACAGGGACTACAATGAGCAGTTCTTC.

J is TRBJ1-1 and V is TRBV18; 7 bases are shared with TRBD1. The CDR3 is 14 amino acids. Looked up from germline, CDR1 is KGHSH and CDR2 is LQKENI. The J segment lost 2 bases and the V segment lost 1 base, leaving 1 base of the junction unmatched. The DNA of the CDR3 is TGTGCCAGCTCACCACAGGGGGCCAACACTGAAGCTTTCTTT. It encodes CASSPQGANTEAFF.

This clone was recorded a few times. J is TRBJ1-1 and V is TRBV4-1, with D hard to call. This CDR3 is built from 13 residues. The germline V and J ends were trimmed by 2 bases and 0 bases, with 4 bases remaining between them. The germline CDR1 and CDR2 sequences are MGHRA and YSYEKL. The CDR3 nucleotides are TGCGCCAGCAGCCAACGGTTGAACACTGAAGCTTTCTTT. Encoded protein: CASSQRLNTEAFF.

The gene calls are TRBV4-1 and TRBJ2-7, with D perhaps matching TRBD2 (5 bases). The length of the CDR3 is 14 residues. Germline CDR1 MGHRA, CDR2 YSYEKL. Trimming stripped 2 bases from V and 6 bases from J, with 14 bases between. The CDR3 loop reads CASSQPLELGEQYF. The CDR3 nucleotides read TGCGCCAGCAGCCAACCACTAGAACTGGGCGAGCAGTACTTC.

V and J are TRBV27 and TRBJ1-1; 9 nucleotides line up with TRBD1. CDR1 is MNHEY, CDR2 SMNVEV, per germline (reference sequence). The CDR3 has 13 amino acids. V shed 7 bases, J shed 4 bases, and the junction held 4 bases outside the gene matches. In DNA form, the CDR3 reads TGTGCCAGCAAACAGGGGGCGCCCACTGAAGCTTTCTTT. It translates to CASKQGAPTEAFF.

The chain combines TRBV19 with TRBJ1-1, with D perhaps TRBD1 (5 bases). This CDR3 spans 14 amino acids. V was cut by 7 bases and J by 3 bases, with 15 bases left in between. Germline V gene sequence: CDR1 LNHDA, CDR2 SQIVND (reference sequence). The CDR3 spells CASMVTGGYTEAFF. The CDR3 bases are TGTGCCAGTATGGTCACCGGGGGATACACTGAAGCTTTCTTT.

The rearrangement links TRBV18 to TRBJ1-2, with a tentative D call TRBD1 (5 bases). Germline V gene data show CDR1 as KGHSH and CDR2 as LQKENI. The V end lost 4 bases, the J end lost 3 bases, and 27 bases lay between the germline ends. This CDR3 is 19 amino acids long. The CDR3 nucleotides are TGTGCCAGCTCACTATACGCGGGGACGGCGACCAACTCCGACTATGGCTACACCTTC. This encodes CASSLYAGTATNSDYGYTF.

This rearrangement joins TRBV2 to TRBJ2-7; 9 bases are shared with TRBD2. The CDR3 contains 15 residues. The V gene's germline CDR1 is SNHLY and CDR2 FYNNEI. V shed 5 bases, J shed 0 bases, and the junction held 5 bases outside the gene matches. The CDR3 loop reads CASSRLAAPSYEQYF. The CDR3, as DNA: TGTGCCAGCAGTCGACTAGCGGCCCCCTCCTACGAGCAGTACTTC.

The chain couples TRBV6-6 to TRBJ1-2, with 7 bases matching TRBD1. With 0 bases clipped from V and 4 bases from J, the junction kept 8 bases outside the gene matches. Germline loops: CDR1 MNHNY, CDR2 SVGAGI (reference sequence). The CDR3 extends over 16 amino acids. The CDR3 is CASSYSTRDRFYGYTF. As DNA, the CDR3 is TGTGCCAGCAGTTACTCGACCCGGGACAGATTCTATGGCTACACCTTC.

This clone appeared a single time. This chain joins TRBV19 and TRBJ1-2; D is unresolved. With 3 bases removed from V and 5 bases from J, the gap between germline ends came to 13 bases. The germline gives CDR1 LNHDA, CDR2 SQIVND (reference sequence). This CDR3 spans 14 amino acids. CDR3 nucleotides: TGTGCCAGTAGTATGGAAGGCATGGAGTATGGCTACACCTTC. Its translation: CASSMEGMEYGYTF.

This clone has only a few counts. The chain joins TRBV7-8 to TRBJ2-3, with D uncertain. The ends were cut back, 5 bases at V and 3 bases at J, with 15 bases in the middle. This CDR3 has 15 amino acids. The germline V gene has CDR1 SGHVS and CDR2 FQNEAQ. CDR3 protein: CASSPRPGGTDTQYF. The CDR3 DNA sequence: TGTGCCAGCAGCCCCCGACCGGGTGGGACAGATACGCAGTATTTT.

Only one count was recorded for this clone. V gene TRBV6-1 combines with J gene TRBJ2-2; D remains ambiguous. The CDR3 contains 15 residues. V was trimmed by 7 bases and J by 0 bases, leaving 12 bases between them. Germline V CDR1 and CDR2: MNHNS, SASEGT. CDR3 nucleotide sequence: TGTGCCAGCACCCTCGAAACGGCGAACACCGGGGAGCTGTTTTTT. Its protein product is CASTLETANTGELFF.

The rearrangement joins TRBV28 to TRBJ1-6; 9 bases fit TRBD1. This CDR3 contains 14 residues. V trimming: 6 bases; J trimming: 9 bases; junction bases outside the gene matches: 6. Germline V lookup: CDR1 MDHEN, CDR2 SYDVKM. The CDR3 here is CASRPGTGISPLHF. The CDR3 coding sequence is TGTGCCAGCAGGCCCGGGACAGGGATTTCACCCCTCCACTTT.

The J gene is TRBJ2-5, the V gene TRBV30; no clear D gene. The CDR3 is 14 amino acids. V lost 1 base to trimming and J lost 2 bases, with 11 bases between them. Per the germline V gene, CDR1 is GTSNPN and CDR2 is SVGIG (reference sequence). The CDR3 sequence: CAWSERVEQETQYF. The CDR3 region has the DNA TGTGCCTGGAGTGAACGGGTTGAGCAAGAGACCCAGTACTTC.

The chain carries TRBV6-5 and TRBJ2-7, with 7 bases lining up with TRBD1. The CDR3 is 14 residues long. In germline, CDR1 is MNHEY, CDR2 SVGAGI. The junction had 7 bases not matched to a gene; V was cut back by 5 bases and J by 3 bases. The CDR3 reads CASSRLTGNYEQYF. CDR3 DNA sequence: TGTGCCAGCAGTCGCCTGACAGGGAACTACGAGCAGTACTTC.

The chain recombines TRBV4-3 with TRBJ2-2; TRBD1 or TRBD2 may be the D gene (5 bases each). This CDR3 is built from 16 residues. The V end lost 6 bases, the J end lost 2 bases, and 16 bases lay between the germline ends. From germline, CDR1 is LGHNA and CDR2 YSLEER. The CDR3 region has the DNA TGCGCCAGCAGACAGGACCCCGGGGTAAACACCGGGGAGCTGTTTTTT. This sequence encodes CASRQDPGVNTGELFF.

By share, this clone ranks as medium-sized (0.01 to 0.1%). This chain joins TRBV30 and TRBJ2-3; possibly TRBD1 for D (6 bases). Trimming cost V 1 base and J 2 bases, with 13 bases left between them. The germline CDR1 and CDR2 sequences are GTSNPN and SVGIG (reference sequence). The CDR3 contains 15 residues. The CDR3 bases are TGTGCCTGGAGTGACCGGGACACTTTCACAGATACGCAGTATTTT. As protein: CAWSDRDTFTDTQYF. Variable domain in full (rest from reference TRBV30 and TRBJ2-3): SQTIHQWPATLVQPVGSPLSLECTVEGTSNPNLYWYRQAAGRGLQLLFYSVGIGQISSEVPQNLSASRPQDRQFILSSKKLLLSDSGFYLCAWSDRDTFTDTQYFGPGTRLTVL.

The gene calls are TRBV25-1 and TRBJ1-2; no reliable D call. The germline gives CDR1 MGHDK, CDR2 SYGVNS. The CDR3 is made up of 13 amino acids. V was trimmed by 4 bases and J by 11 bases, leaving 17 bases between them. CDR3 DNA sequence: TGTGCCAGCAGTGTAGGAGTGGAACTTAAGTACACCTTC. Encoded protein: CASSVGVELKYTF.

V gene TRBV5-1 combines with J gene TRBJ1-4; D unclear. The CDR3 is 15 amino acids. With 4 bases removed from V and 4 bases from J, the gap between germline ends came to 14 bases. Germline CDR1 SGHRS, CDR2 YFSETQ. The CDR3 is CASSTYAAGNEKLFF. For the CDR3, the DNA is TGCGCCAGCAGCACCTACGCCGCCGGTAATGAAAAACTGTTTTTT.

The chain combines TRBV30 with TRBJ1-1, with a weak D call TRBD1 (5 bases). The CDR3 has 12 residues. The ends were cut back, 0 bases at V and 3 bases at J, with 5 bases in the middle. The germline V gene encodes CDR1 GTSNPN and CDR2 SVGIG (reference sequence). This chain's CDR3 is CAWSVGDTEAFF. CDR3 nucleotide sequence: TGTGCCTGGAGTGTAGGGGACACTGAAGCTTTCTTT.

The chain joins TRBV6-6 to TRBJ1-1; D not certain. The CDR3 is made up of 13 amino acids. The ends were cut back, 3 bases at V and 2 bases at J, with 7 bases in the middle. The germline V gene encodes CDR1 MNHNY and CDR2 SVGAGI (reference sequence). Here the CDR3 reads CASSYHVNTEAFF. DNA of the CDR3: TGTGCCAGCAGTTATCACGTAAACACTGAAGCTTTCTTT.

The genes are TRBV5-6 and TRBJ1-1; a weak D match, TRBD1 (6 bases). V lost 2 bases and J lost 5, with 13 bases in between. The CDR3 has 14 amino acids. Per germline, CDR1 SGHDT and CDR2 YYEEEE. Here the CDR3 reads CASSFKGGRTEAFF. CDR3 nucleotides: TGTGCCAGCAGCTTTAAGGGGGGAAGGACTGAAGCTTTCTTT.

This clone appeared a few times. The rearrangement joins TRBV6-4 to TRBJ1-5; D call uncertain. CDR1 is MRHNA, CDR2 SNTAGT, per germline. CDR3 length: 13 residues. Between the trimmed V and J ends, which lost 2 bases and 6 bases, there was a span of 8 bases. CDR3 sequence reads: CASSDRVGQPQHF. The CDR3 nucleotides are TGTGCCAGCAGTGACCGTGTGGGTCAGCCCCAGCATTTT.

The V gene is TRBV5-4, the J gene TRBJ2-1; 13 bases match TRBD2. CDR3 length equals 17 residues. V dropped 4 bases and J dropped 9; count of bases not matched to a gene: 13. From germline, CDR1 is SGHNT and CDR2 YYREEE (reference sequence). The CDR3 spells CASSAWGTSGIVGEQFF. As DNA, the CDR3 is TGTGCCAGCAGCGCGTGGGGGACTAGCGGGATAGTTGGTGAGCAGTTCTTC.

The chain recombines TRBV2 with TRBJ1-5, with unresolved D. With 8 bases removed from V and 1 base from J, the gap between germline ends came to 9 bases. In germline, CDR1 is SNHLY, CDR2 FYNNEI. CDR3 length equals 13 residues. This CDR3 reads CASRTESNQPQHF. The CDR3 DNA sequence: TGTGCCAGCCGAACAGAGAGCAATCAGCCCCAGCATTTT.

The chain combines TRBV2 with TRBJ2-7; D may be TRBD2 (7 bases). This CDR3 has 13 residues. V shed 8 bases and J shed 4 bases, with 15 bases lying between them. Germline CDR1 and CDR2: SNHLY and FYNNEI. This chain's CDR3 is CASDMGGGYEQYF. CDR3 coding DNA: TGTGCCAGCGACATGGGAGGGGGGTACGAGCAGTACTTC.

This clone was recorded once. This chain links TRBV6-1 with TRBJ1-5; D is uncertain. In germline, CDR1 is MNHNS, CDR2 SASEGT. Trimming took 1 base from V and 6 from J, leaving 10 bases between them. This CDR3 is built from 14 residues. The CDR3 sequence is CASSEVAAPQPQHF. The CDR3 DNA reads as TGTGCCAGCAGTGAAGTAGCGGCTCCTCAGCCCCAGCATTTT.

The rearrangement joins TRBV30 to TRBJ2-7, with a tentative D call TRBD2 (5 bases). The CDR3 has 13 amino acids. Germline values: CDR1 GTSNPN, CDR2 SVGIG (reference sequence). V was shortened by 3 bases and J by 1 base, with 10 bases between the two germline ends. The CDR3 DNA is TGTGCCTGGAGCCTAGCCGGGTCCTACGAGCAGTACTTC. It specifies CAWSLAGSYEQYF.

The genes are TRBV6-5 and TRBJ2-5, with unresolved D. CDR3 length: 13 residues. Germline V lookup: CDR1 MNHEY, CDR2 SVGAGI. Trimming left V 1 base short and J 1 base short, with 4 bases between. Written as DNA, the CDR3 is TGTGCCAGCAGTTACTTTCTCCAAGAGACCCAGTACTTC. Amino acid sequence: CASSYFLQETQYF.

This chain joins TRBV2 and TRBJ1-2, with D possibly matching TRBD1 (6 bases). Between the trimmed V and J ends, which lost 6 bases and 3 bases, there was a span of 17 bases. Germline loops: CDR1 SNHLY, CDR2 FYNNEI. The length of the CDR3 is 15 residues. The CDR3, as DNA: TGTGCCAGCAGGGTCGAATCGGGGGCCGACTATGGCTACACCTTC. Its protein product is CASRVESGADYGYTF.

The chain recombines TRBV23-1 with TRBJ1-5; a possible D gene is TRBD1 (6 bases). TRBV23-1 is identified as an open reading frame with a role that is uncertain. The CDR3 consists of 15 residues. V shed 7 bases and J shed 3 bases, with 16 bases lying between them. The CDR3 DNA reads TGCGCCAGCACCCAACAGGACAGAGTCAATCAGCCCCAGCATTTT. It encodes CASTQQDRVNQPQHF.